The source of this T cell receptor (beta chain) is a study of T cell responses to AZD1222 COVID-19 vaccine. Study details: Second doses that came at about 4 or about 12 weeks were put together. Regarding the study as a whole: Repertoires were collected only later (after the peak T cell response had occurred). An increase in Spike-specific TCR breadth and depth was observed after two AZD1222 doses. Females outnumbered males among donors, who were mostly white British; clonal diversity was possibly underestimated.

As to this clone: The antigen remains unidentified.

After removal of 0 bases from V and 4 bases from J, the junction contained 4 bases not matched to a gene. This CDR3 spans 16 amino acids. Germline CDR1 and CDR2: SGHRS and YFSETQ. Data came from immunoSEQ multiplex PCR; TCRdb stores just in-frame clones and leaves some out. The data contain 160,000 or so clones, more than 90% of them singletons. The sample in question was peripheral blood, obtained on day 0 of AZD1222 vaccination. V usage is TRBV5-1 and J usage is TRBJ2-7; 13 bases match TRBD2. The origin of this receptor is an adult in good health. The CDR3 DNA follows: TGCGCCAGCAGCTTGGCGGGGACTAGCGGGATGTACGAGCAGTACTTC. As protein: CASSLAGTSGMYEQYF.